The sequence of this T cell receptor beta chain was determined in a study of control samples from healthy donors and cancer patients. Assay: immunoSEQ multiplex PCR; the TCRdb copy retains only in-frame clones and omits some. This sample yields around 130,000 clones, of which around nine tenths are seen a single time; about an eighth belongs to the top ten. Germline V gene lookup returns CDR1 SGDLS and CDR2 YYNGEE. The CDR3 is 14 residues long. The V end lost 0 bases, the J end lost 4 bases, and 8 bases lay between the germline ends. The TCR was taken from a man aged 25 to 40 in good health. The chain employs TRBV9 and TRBJ1-3; no firm D call. Input material: blood. The CDR3 protein is CASSVGTEGNTIYF. The CDR3 DNA reads TGTGCCAGCAGCGTAGGGACGGAAGGAAACACCATATATTTT.